The 5 T cell receptor beta chains presented below share a single source sample, sequenced in a study of blood T cell repertoires in COVID-19. Here immunoSEQ multiplex PCR was the method, and the copy in TCRdb shows in-frame clones only, minus some. The data show 250,000 to 300,000 clones, around 90% seen once. The sequenced sample consisted of peripheral blood. These receptors all come from a man between 45 and 60 years old with acute or convalescent COVID-19.

For the CDR3, the DNA is TGTGCCAGCAGCCAACACAGGAGTCAAGAGACCCAGTACTTC. Protein sequence: CASSQHRSQETQYF. This chain links TRBV16 with TRBJ2-5; D possibly corresponds to TRBD1 (5 bases). Looked up from germline, CDR1 is KGHSY and CDR2 is FQNENV. V dropped 2 bases and J dropped 2 bases, with 9 bases sitting between them. The length of the CDR3 is 14 residues.

The chain couples TRBV5-1 to TRBJ2-1; 7 bases align to TRBD1. With V trimmed by 4 bases and J by 0 bases, 7 bases remained unmatched. The germline CDR1 and CDR2 sequences are SGHRS and YFSETQ. This CDR3 has 16 residues. This chain's CDR3 is CASSARQGSSYNEQFF. The CDR3 nucleotides are TGCGCCAGCAGCGCCCGACAGGGAAGCTCCTACAATGAGCAGTTCTTC.

The chain couples TRBV4-2 to TRBJ2-4, with 10 bases aligning to TRBD2. The V segment lost 6 bases and the J segment 5 bases; nucleotides outside the gene matches: 7. The CDR3 consists of 15 residues. CDR1 is LGHNA, CDR2 YNFKEQ, per germline. CDR3 sequence reads: CASRGVAGGQNIQYF. DNA of the CDR3: TGTGCCAGCAGGGGGGTAGCGGGGGGTCAAAACATTCAGTACTTC.

This clone has a handful of counts. V is TRBV6-1 and J is TRBJ2-3; 10 positions match TRBD2. The CDR3 is made up of 19 amino acids. Germline trimming cut 1 base from V and 2 bases from J; bases unmatched to any gene: 12. Germline-derived CDR1 and CDR2 are MNHNS and SASEGT. In nucleotides, the CDR3 is TGTGCCAGCAGTGAAGGGGGGACTAGCGTGTCAGTTACCACAGATACGCAGTATTTT. It is translated as CASSEGGTSVSVTTDTQYF.

The V and J genes are TRBV7-6 and TRBJ2-6; 7 bases are a match to TRBD1. This CDR3 contains 15 residues. Germline assignment: CDR1 SGHVS and CDR2 FNYEAQ. The J segment lost 2 bases and the V segment lost 5 bases, leaving 3 bases of the junction unmatched. CDR3 sequence reads: CASSQGETGANVLTF. The CDR3 nucleotides read TGTGCCAGCAGCCAGGGGGAGACTGGGGCCAACGTCCTGACTTTC.